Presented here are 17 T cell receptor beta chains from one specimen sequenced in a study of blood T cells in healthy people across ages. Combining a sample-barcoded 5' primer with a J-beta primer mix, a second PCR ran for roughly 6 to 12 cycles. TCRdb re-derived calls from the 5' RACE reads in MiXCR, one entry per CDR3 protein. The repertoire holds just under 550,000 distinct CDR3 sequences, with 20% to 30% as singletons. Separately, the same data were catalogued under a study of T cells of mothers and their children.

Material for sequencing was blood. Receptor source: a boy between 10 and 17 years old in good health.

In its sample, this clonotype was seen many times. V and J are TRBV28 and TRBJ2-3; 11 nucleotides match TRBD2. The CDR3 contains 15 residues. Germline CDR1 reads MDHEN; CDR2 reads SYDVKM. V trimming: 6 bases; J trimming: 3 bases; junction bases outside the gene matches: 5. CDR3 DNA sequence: TGTGCCAGCAGAGGTAGCGGGGGGGTGACAGATACGCAGTATTTT. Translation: CASRGSGGVTDTQYF.

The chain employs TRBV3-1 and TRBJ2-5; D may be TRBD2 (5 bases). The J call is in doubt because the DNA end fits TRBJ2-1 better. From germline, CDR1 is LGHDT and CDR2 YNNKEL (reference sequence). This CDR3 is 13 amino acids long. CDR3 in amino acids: CASSQAAVNEQFF. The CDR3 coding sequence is TGTGCCAGCAGCCAAGCAGCGGTTAATGAGCAGTTCTTC.

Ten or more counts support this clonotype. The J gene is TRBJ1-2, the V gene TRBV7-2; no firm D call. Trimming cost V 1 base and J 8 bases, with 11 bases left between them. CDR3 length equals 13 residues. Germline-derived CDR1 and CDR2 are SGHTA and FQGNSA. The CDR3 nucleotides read TGTGCCAGCAGCTTAGAAGTCAGACGCGGCTACACCTTC. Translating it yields CASSLEVRRGYTF.

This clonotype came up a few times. CDR3 nucleotide sequence: TGCGCCAGCAGTGAGTCCGGGACAGGGGCCTACGAGCAGTACTTC. It translates to CASSESGTGAYEQYF. This chain joins TRBV10-2 and TRBJ2-5; 10 nucleotides line up with TRBD1. Judging by the DNA end, TRBJ2-7 fits better; the J call may be wrong. The CDR3 spans 15 residues. Germline V gene sequence: CDR1 WSHSY, CDR2 SAAADI.

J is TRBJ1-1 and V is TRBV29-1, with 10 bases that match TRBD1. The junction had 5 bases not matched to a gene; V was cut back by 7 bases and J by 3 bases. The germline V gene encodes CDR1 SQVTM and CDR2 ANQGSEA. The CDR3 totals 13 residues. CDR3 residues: CSGRDRGYTEAFF. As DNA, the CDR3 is TGCAGCGGTAGGGACAGGGGATACACTGAAGCTTTCTTT.

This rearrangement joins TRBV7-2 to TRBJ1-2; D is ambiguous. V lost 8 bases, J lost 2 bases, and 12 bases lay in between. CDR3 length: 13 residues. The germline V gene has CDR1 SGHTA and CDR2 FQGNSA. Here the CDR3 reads CASRGRPNYGYTF. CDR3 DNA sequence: TGTGCCAGCCGCGGGAGACCCAACTATGGCTACACCTTC.

The chain's CDR3 is CSAQLGPTEQFF. DNA for the CDR3: TGCAGTGCCCAACTGGGACCAACTGAGCAGTTCTTC. V gene TRBV20-1 combines with J gene TRBJ2-5; D may correspond to TRBD1 or TRBD2 (5 bases each). Near its end, the DNA agrees better with TRBJ2-1, so the J call may be wrong. The CDR3 covers 12 residues. CDR1 is DFQATT, CDR2 SNEGSKA, per germline (reference sequence).

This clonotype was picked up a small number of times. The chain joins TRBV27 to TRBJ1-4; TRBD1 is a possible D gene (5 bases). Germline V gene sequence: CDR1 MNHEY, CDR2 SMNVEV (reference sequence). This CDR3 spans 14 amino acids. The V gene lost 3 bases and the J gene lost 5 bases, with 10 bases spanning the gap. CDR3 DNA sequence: TGTGCCAGCAGTTTGGCGGGGGAAAATGAAAAACTGTTTTTT. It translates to CASSLAGENEKLFF.

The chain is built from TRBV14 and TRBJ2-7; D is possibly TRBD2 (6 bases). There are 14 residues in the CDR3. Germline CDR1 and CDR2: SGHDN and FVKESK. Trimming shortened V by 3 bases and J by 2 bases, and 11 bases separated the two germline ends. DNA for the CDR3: TGTGCCAGCAGCCATGGGGGGTACACCTACGAGCAGTACTTC. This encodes CASSHGGYTYEQYF.

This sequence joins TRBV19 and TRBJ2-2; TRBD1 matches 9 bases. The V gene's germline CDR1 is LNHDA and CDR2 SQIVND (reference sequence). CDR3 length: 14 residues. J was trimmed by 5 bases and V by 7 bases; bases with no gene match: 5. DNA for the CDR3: TGTGCCAGTACCGTTGGGACAGGGACCGGGGAGCTGTTTTTT. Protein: CASTVGTGTGELFF.

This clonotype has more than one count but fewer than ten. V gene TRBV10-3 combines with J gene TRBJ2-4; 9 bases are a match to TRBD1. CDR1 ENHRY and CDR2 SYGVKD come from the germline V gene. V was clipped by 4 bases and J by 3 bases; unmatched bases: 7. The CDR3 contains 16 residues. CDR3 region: CAISGTGGVGKNIQYF. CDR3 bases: TGTGCCATCAGTGGCACAGGGGGCGTAGGCAAAAACATTCAGTACTTC.

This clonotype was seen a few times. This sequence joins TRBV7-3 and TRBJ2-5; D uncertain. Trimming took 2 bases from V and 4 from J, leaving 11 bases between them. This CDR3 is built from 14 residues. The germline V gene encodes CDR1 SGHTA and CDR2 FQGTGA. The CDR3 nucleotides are TGTGCCAGCAGCTTACGCCCAGGCACAGAGACCCAGTACTTC. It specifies CASSLRPGTETQYF.

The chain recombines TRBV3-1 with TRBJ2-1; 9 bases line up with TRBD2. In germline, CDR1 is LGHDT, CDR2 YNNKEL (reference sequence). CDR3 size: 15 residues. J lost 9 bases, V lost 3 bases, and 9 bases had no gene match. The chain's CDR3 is CASSHASGEAVEQFF. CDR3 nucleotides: TGTGCCAGCAGCCATGCTAGCGGGGAAGCCGTTGAGCAGTTCTTC.

The CDR3 region has the DNA TGTGCCAGCAGTTACGGTTCCCAGGGGGATTACCAAGAGACCCAGTACTTC. This encodes CASSYGSQGDYQETQYF. This chain joins TRBV6-2 or TRBV6-3 and TRBJ2-5; TRBD1 agrees at 7 bases. V trimming: 2 bases; J trimming: 0 bases; junction bases outside the gene matches: 9. Germline V gene lookup returns CDR1 MNHEY and CDR2 SVGEGT. CDR3 size: 17 residues.

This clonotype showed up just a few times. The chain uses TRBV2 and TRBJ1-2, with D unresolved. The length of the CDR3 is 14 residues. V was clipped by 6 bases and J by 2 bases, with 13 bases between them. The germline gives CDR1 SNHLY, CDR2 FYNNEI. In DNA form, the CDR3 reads TGTGCCAGCAGCCCCGTACGGGAAAACTATGGCTACACCTTC. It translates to CASSPVRENYGYTF. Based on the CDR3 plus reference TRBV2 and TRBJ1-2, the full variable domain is EPEVTQTPSHQVTQMGQEVILRCVPISNHLYFYWYRQILGQKVEFLVSFYNNEISEKSEIFDDQFSVERPDGSNFTLKIRSTKLEDSAMYFCASSPVRENYGYTFGSGTRLTVV.

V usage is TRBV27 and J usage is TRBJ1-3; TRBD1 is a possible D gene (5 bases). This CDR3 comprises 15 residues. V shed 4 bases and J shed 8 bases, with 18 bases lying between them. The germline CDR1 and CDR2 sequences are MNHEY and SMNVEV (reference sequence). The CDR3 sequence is CASSSGGRSLDTIYF. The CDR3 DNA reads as TGTGCCAGCAGTTCTGGGGGGAGAAGTCTGGACACCATATATTTT.

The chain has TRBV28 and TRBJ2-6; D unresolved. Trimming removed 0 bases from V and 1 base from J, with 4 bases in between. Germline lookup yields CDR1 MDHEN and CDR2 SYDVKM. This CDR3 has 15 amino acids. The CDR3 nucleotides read TGTGCCAGCAGTTTATGGGAGTCTGGGGCCAACGTCCTGACTTTC. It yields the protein CASSLWESGANVLTF.